Detailed here is one T cell receptor (beta chain). Its antigen remains unknown. This sequence may be a read error, since a much larger clone differs from it by one base. The data derive from a study of T-cell reconstitution after alpha-beta-depleted transplantation in children. Overall study findings and caveats: Expanded clones from the graft, numbering several hundred, reportedly supplied alpha-beta T cells about two months after transplant. Several patients had high TCRbeta diversity at day 60; it came from surviving recipient T cells and thymic progenitors. After one year, T-cell counts and TCRbeta diversity mostly came from new T cells.

Unique molecular identifiers tagged the TCRbeta library. TCRdb used MiXCR to reprocess the PCR reads, holding one entry per CDR3 protein. The sample includes 250,000 to 300,000 distinct CDR3 sequences, roughly 7.8% of them seen just once. V was pared by 5 bases and J by 9 bases, with 17 bases between. Germline CDR1 is SGHTA and CDR2 is FQGNSA. There are 14 residues in the CDR3. The chain links TRBV7-2 to TRBJ2-1; D remains ambiguous. The source was peripheral blood, collected 360 days after TCRalphabeta/CD19-depleted stem cell transplant. The TCR was taken from a female patient aged 2-9 years who had a stem cell transplant for Fanconi anemia, so the T cells may come from the graft donor. In DNA form, the CDR3 reads TGTGCCAGCAGCCTCCCATGGGGTAACGGTGAGCAGTTCTTC. Translated: CASSLPWGNGEQFF.